What follows describes a single TCR beta chain. Its antigen is unknown. V was pared by 7 bases and J by 2 bases, with 16 bases of the junction left unmatched. Per germline, CDR1 MDHEN and CDR2 SYDVKM. The CDR3 has 19 amino acids. These data come from a study of T cells in Graves' hyperthyroidism and ophthalmopathy. At the level of the study: Peripheral blood was taken when the disease was first diagnosed, before any treatment began.

Amplification targeted TCR beta CDR3 regions from RNA transcripts. A set of HTBI primers served as the primers for a first-round RT-PCR of the TCR CDR3. In TCRdb, the multiplex PCR reads were re-called with MiXCR into one record per CDR3 protein. Of 500,000 to 550,000 distinct CDR3 sequences detected, about 20% appear once; the ten largest clones hold around 50%. Cells are PBMCs isolated from roughly 9.2 ml of fresh blood. The study, taken as a whole, reports: For ophthalmopathy, model prediction preceded onset by a median approximately 6 months. Peripheral blood also featured most of the thyroid clonotypes expanded above 0.001.

This TCR came from a man aged 35 to 55 with Graves' ophthalmopathy. The source material was blood. The chain employs TRBV28 and TRBJ2-2; 10 nucleotides align to TRBD2. CDR3 sequence reads: CASTPQASGRRGNTGELFF. CDR3 DNA: TGTGCCAGCACCCCTCAGGCTAGCGGGAGAAGGGGCAACACCGGGGAGCTGTTTTTT.